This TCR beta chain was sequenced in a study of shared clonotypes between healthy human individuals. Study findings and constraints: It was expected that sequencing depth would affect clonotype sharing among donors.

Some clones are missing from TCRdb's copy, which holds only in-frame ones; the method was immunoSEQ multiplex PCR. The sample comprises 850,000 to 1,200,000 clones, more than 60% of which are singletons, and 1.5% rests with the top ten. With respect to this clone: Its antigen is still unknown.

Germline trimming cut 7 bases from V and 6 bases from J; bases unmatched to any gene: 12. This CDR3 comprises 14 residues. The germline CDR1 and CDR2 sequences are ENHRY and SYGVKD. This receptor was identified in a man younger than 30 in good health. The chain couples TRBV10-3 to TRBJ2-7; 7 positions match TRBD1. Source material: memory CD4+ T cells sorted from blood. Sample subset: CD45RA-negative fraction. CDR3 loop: CAITRQGKISEQYF. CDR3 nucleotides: TGTGCCATCACCAGACAGGGTAAAATCTCCGAGCAGTACTTC.